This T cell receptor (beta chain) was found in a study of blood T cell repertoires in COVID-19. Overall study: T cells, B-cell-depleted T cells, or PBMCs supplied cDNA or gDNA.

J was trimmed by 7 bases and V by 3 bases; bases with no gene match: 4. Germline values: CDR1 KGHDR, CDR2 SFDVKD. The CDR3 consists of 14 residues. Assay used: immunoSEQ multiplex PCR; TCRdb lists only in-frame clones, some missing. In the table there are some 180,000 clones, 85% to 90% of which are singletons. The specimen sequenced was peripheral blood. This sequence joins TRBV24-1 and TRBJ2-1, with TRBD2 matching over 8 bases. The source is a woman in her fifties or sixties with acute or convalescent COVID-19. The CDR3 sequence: CATSDSGRRNEQFF. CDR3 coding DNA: TGTGCCACCAGTGATAGCGGGAGAAGGAATGAGCAGTTCTTC.